The 14 T cell receptor beta chains presented below share a single source sample, sequenced in a study of shared clonotypes between healthy human individuals. Sequenced by immunoSEQ multiplex PCR; TCRdb stores in-frame clones only, minus some. Among about 2 million clones, over 85% were seen once, and the ten largest hold about 1.1%. CD8 cells classed as naive were CD45RO-negative and positively selected for CCR7, excluding terminally differentiated effector memory CD45RA+ cells. Sequencing input: naive CD8+ T cells sorted from blood. All receptors come from a man aged 18 to 30 in good health.

CDR3 bases: TGTGCCAGCAGCGCGCCGACAGTCTACGAGCAGTACTTC. Its translation is CASSAPTVYEQYF. The gene calls are TRBV7-9 and TRBJ2-7, with D tentatively TRBD1 (5 bases). CDR1 is SEHNR and CDR2 is FQNEAQ in the germline V gene (reference sequence). The CDR3 covers 13 residues. V shed 5 bases and J shed 3 bases, with 11 bases lying between them.

This chain connects TRBV18 to TRBJ2-6, with 8 bases matching TRBD2. Germline values: CDR1 KGHSH, CDR2 LQKENI. CDR3 length: 18 amino acids. V was clipped by 8 bases and J by 0 bases; unmatched bases: 12. This CDR3 is CASTLTGGMSSGANVLTF. CDR3 nucleotides: TGTGCCAGCACTCTTACGGGAGGGATGAGCTCTGGGGCCAACGTCCTGACTTTC.

The chain couples TRBV5-1 to TRBJ2-7; D uncertain. The CDR3 is 13 amino acids. Trimming shortened V by 4 bases and J by 7 bases, and 15 bases separated the two germline ends. Germline V CDR1 and CDR2: SGHRS, YFSETQ. Here the CDR3 DNA reads TGCGCCAGCAGCCTCTTCACCCCAGTGGAGCAGTACTTC. It yields the protein CASSLFTPVEQYF.

The V gene is TRBV4-3, the J gene TRBJ2-5; 7 bases match TRBD2. CDR1 and CDR2 from the germline V gene are LGHNA and YSLEER. With V trimmed by 1 base and J by 5 bases, 10 bases remained unmatched. The CDR3 extends over 16 amino acids. CDR3 in amino acids: CASSQGAGVIGETQYF. The DNA of the CDR3 is TGCGCCAGCAGCCAAGGGGCGGGAGTGATCGGGGAGACCCAGTACTTC.

Of note for this clone: This sample includes further DNA sequences coding for the same CDR3. This chain joins TRBV27 and TRBJ1-1; D is unclear. The V and J ends lost 5 bases and 0 bases respectively, with 4 bases between them. Germline V lookup: CDR1 MNHEY, CDR2 SMNVEV (reference sequence). This CDR3 spans 12 amino acids. The CDR3 loop reads CASSHLNTEAFF. DNA of the CDR3: TGTGCCAGCAGTCACTTGAACACTGAAGCTTTCTTT.

The chain employs TRBV5-1 and TRBJ2-7; no clear D gene. V was shortened by 0 bases and J by 0 bases, with 7 bases between the two germline ends. CDR1 is SGHRS, CDR2 YFSETQ, per germline. This CDR3 comprises 14 residues. The CDR3 sequence: CASSLDGNSYEQYF. The CDR3 bases are TGCGCCAGCAGCTTGGATGGAAACTCCTACGAGCAGTACTTC.

The rearrangement uses TRBV5-1 and TRBJ1-4; D unresolved. This CDR3 has 15 amino acids. V lost 4 bases and J lost 1, with 11 bases in between. Germline assignment: CDR1 SGHRS and CDR2 YFSETQ. The CDR3 nucleotides read TGCGCCAGCAGCGCGACGACGGTAACTAATGAAAAACTGTTTTTT. The encoded protein is CASSATTVTNEKLFF.

V is TRBV6-6 and J is TRBJ2-7; D unresolved. Deletions cut 2 bases from V and 2 bases from J, with 7 bases between. This CDR3 comprises 13 residues. The germline gives CDR1 MNHNY, CDR2 SVGAGI (reference sequence). The CDR3 reads CASSYAWAYEQYF. CDR3 nucleotides: TGTGCCAGCAGTTACGCCTGGGCCTACGAGCAGTACTTC.

Of note for this clone: Other DNA sequences in this specimen translate into the identical CDR3. This chain joins TRBV9 and TRBJ1-5; D is uncertain. Germline V gene sequence: CDR1 SGDLS, CDR2 YYNGEE. V gave up 0 bases and J gave up 4 bases, with 5 bases separating them. This CDR3 is 13 amino acids long. CDR3 sequence (DNA): TGTGCCAGCAGCGTAGACGTTAATCAGCCCCAGCATTTT. Translated: CASSVDVNQPQHF.

This chain uses TRBV9 with TRBJ1-4; TRBD1 matches 9 bases. Germline V gives CDR1 SGDLS, CDR2 YYNGEE. J was trimmed by 2 bases and V by 4 bases; bases with no gene match: 9. The CDR3 loop spans 17 amino acids. DNA for the CDR3: TGTGCCAGCAGCCCGTGGACAGGGGAGGGCACTAATGAAAAACTGTTTTTT. Residues: CASSPWTGEGTNEKLFF. Drawing the rest from reference TRBV9 and TRBJ1-4, the complete variable domain is DSGVTQTPKHLITATGQRVTLRCSPRSGDLSVYWYQQSLDQGLQFLIQYYNGEERAKGNILERFSAQQFPDLHSELNLSSLELGDSALYFCASSPWTGEGTNEKLFFGSGTQLSVL.

The chain carries TRBV7-9 and TRBJ2-5, with 10 bases fitting TRBD2. The CDR3 runs to 19 residues. Per germline, CDR1 SEHNR and CDR2 FQNEAQ (reference sequence). The J segment lost 1 base and the V segment lost 4 bases, leaving 15 bases of the junction unmatched. CDR3 sequence: CASSSFGESLAGGQETQYF. CDR3 bases: TGTGCCAGCAGCTCCTTCGGCGAGTCGTTAGCGGGGGGCCAAGAGACCCAGTACTTC.

The CDR3 sequence is CATFHGTFDEQYF. DNA of the CDR3: TGTGCCACCTTCCACGGGACATTCGACGAGCAGTACTTC. The rearrangement links TRBV2 to TRBJ2-7; D possibly corresponds to TRBD1 (6 bases). The V gene's germline CDR1 is SNHLY and CDR2 FYNNEI. V was pared by 10 bases and J by 5 bases, with 18 bases between. This CDR3 is built from 13 residues.

The rearrangement joins TRBV4-1 to TRBJ1-1; 7 bases are a match to TRBD1. In germline, CDR1 is MGHRA, CDR2 YSYEKL. The junction had 6 bases not matched to a gene; V was cut back by 0 bases and J by 8 bases. The CDR3 covers 14 residues. The CDR3 DNA reads as TGCGCCAGCAGCCAAGACCCTTCGACAGGGGAAGCTTTCTTT. Translating it yields CASSQDPSTGEAFF.

This clone was observed a single time. The genes are TRBV27 and TRBJ1-6; tentatively, D is TRBD1 (6 bases). Between the trimmed V and J ends, which lost 3 bases and 9 bases, there was a span of 15 bases. The germline V gene has CDR1 MNHEY and CDR2 SMNVEV (reference sequence). CDR3 size: 15 residues. As DNA, the CDR3 is TGTGCCAGCAGTTTGGGGGCAGGGGCACCTTCACCCCTCCACTTT. This encodes CASSLGAGAPSPLHF.